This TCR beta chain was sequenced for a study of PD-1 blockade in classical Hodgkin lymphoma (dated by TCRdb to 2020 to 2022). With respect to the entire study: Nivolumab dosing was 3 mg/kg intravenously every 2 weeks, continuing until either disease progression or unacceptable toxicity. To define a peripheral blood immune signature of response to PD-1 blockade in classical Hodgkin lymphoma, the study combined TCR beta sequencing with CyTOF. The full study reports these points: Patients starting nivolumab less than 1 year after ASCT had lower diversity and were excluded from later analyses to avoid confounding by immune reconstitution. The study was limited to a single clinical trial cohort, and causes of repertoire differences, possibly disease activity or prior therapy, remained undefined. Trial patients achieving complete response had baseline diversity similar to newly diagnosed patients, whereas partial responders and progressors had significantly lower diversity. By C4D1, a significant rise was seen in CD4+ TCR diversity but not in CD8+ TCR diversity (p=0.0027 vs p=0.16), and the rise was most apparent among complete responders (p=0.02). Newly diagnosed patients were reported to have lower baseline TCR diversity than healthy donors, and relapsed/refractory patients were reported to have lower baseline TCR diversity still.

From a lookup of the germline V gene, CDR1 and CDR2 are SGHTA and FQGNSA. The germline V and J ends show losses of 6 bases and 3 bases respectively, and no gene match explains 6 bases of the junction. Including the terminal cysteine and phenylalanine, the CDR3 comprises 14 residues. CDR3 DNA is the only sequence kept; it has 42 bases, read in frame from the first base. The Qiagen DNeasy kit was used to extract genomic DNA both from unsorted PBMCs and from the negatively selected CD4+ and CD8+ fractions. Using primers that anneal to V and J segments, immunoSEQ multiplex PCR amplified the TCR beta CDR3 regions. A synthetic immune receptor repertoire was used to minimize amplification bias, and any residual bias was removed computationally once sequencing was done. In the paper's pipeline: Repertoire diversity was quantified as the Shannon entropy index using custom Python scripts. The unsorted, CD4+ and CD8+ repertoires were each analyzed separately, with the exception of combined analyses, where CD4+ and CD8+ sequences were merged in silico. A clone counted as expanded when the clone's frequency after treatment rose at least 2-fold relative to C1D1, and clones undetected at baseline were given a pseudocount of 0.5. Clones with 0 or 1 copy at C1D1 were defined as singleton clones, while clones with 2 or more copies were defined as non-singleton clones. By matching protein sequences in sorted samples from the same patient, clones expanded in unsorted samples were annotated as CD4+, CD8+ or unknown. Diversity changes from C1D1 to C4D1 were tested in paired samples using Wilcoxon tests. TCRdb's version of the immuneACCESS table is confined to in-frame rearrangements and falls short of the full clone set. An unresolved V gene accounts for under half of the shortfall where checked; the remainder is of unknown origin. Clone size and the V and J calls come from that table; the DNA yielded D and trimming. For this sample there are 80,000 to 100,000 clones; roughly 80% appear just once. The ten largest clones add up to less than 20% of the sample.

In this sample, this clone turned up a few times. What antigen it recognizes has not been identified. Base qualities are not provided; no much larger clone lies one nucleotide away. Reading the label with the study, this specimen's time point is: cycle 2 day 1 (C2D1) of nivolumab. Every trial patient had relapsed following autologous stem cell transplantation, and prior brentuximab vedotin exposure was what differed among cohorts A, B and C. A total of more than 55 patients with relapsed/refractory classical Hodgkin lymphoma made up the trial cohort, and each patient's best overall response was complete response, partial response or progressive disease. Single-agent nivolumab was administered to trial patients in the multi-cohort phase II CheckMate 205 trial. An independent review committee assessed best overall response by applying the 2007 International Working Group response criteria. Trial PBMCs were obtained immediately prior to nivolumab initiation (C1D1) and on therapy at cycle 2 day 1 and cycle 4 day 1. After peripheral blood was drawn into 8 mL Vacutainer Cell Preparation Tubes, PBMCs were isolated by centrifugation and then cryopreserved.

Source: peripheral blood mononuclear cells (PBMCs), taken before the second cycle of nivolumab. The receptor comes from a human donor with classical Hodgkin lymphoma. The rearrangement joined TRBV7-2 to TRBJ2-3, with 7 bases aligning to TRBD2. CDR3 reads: CASRPLAETDTQYF. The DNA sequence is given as TGTGCCAGCAGACCTCTAGCGGAGACAGATACGCAGTATTTT.